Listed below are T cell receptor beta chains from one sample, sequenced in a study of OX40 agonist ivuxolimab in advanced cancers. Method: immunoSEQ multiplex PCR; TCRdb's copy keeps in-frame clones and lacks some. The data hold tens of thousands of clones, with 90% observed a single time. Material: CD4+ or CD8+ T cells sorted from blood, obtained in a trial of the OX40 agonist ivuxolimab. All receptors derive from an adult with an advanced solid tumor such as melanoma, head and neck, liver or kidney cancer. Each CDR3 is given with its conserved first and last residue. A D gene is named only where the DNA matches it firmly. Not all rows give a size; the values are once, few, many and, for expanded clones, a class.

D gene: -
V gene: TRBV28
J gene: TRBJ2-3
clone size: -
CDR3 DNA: TGTGCCACCACGGGGGCCGGGGTGACAGATACGCAGTATTTT
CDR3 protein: CATTGAGVTDTQYF

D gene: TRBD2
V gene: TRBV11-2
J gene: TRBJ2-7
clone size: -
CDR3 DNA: TGTGCCAGCAGCCTCTCCACCGGGCCCCGCGGGGGGTACTTC
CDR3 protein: CASSLSTGPRGGYF

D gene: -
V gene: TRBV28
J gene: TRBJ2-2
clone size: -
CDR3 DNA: TGTGCCAGCAGTTCCTTCGCCTGGGAGCTGTTTTTT
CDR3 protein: CASSSFAWELFF

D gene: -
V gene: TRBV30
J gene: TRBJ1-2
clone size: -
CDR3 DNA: TGTGCCTGGAGTAGTTCCTATGGCTACACCTTC
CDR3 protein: CAWSSSYGYTF

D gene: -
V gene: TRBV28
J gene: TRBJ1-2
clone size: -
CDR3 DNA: TGTGCCAGCAGTTTAATCGGTTTAGGGGCCGTGGGAGGCTACACCTTC
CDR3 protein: CASSLIGLGAVGGYTF

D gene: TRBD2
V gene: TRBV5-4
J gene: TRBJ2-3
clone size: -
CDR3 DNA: TGTGCCAGCAGCTTGATGGGCGGGACTAACCCTACGCAGTATTTT
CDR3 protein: CASSLMGGTNPTQYF

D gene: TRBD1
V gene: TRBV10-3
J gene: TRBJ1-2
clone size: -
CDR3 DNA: TGTGCCATCAGTGAACTGGGACAGGGTTCTGGCTACACCTTC
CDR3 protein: CAISELGQGSGYTF

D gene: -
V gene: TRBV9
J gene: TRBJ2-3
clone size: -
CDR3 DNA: TGTGCCAGCAGCTTTGGACCACCTGGAGGGGTGGATACGCAGTATTTT
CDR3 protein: CASSFGPPGGVDTQYF

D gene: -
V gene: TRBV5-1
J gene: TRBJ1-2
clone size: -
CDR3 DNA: TGCGCCAGCAGCTTGGGAACCTTCGGTTCCGATGGCTACACCTTC
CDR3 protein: CASSLGTFGSDGYTF

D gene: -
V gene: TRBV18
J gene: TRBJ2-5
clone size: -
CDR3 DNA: TGTGCCAGCTCACCTCGAGAACCGAGAACTAGACAAGAGACCCAGTACTTC
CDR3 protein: CASSPREPRTRQETQYF

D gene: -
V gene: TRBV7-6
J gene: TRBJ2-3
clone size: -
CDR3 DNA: TGTGCCAGCAGCTTAGCTAGCACAGATACGCAGTATTTT
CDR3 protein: CASSLASTDTQYF

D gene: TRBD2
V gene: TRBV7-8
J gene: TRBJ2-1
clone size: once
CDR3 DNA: TGTGCCAGCAGCGCTAGAAGACTAGCGGGGAGGATCGTTGAGCAGTTCTTC
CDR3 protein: CASSARRLAGRIVEQFF

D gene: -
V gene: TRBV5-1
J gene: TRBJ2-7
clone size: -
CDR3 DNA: TGCGCCAGCAGCTTAGGAGGACCCGGTACAGGGACCGAGCAGTACTTC
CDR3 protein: CASSLGGPGTGTEQYF

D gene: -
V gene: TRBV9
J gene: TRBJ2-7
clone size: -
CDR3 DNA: TGTGCCAGCAGCGTAGGGCCTAACGGGGAGCAGTACTTC
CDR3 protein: CASSVGPNGEQYF

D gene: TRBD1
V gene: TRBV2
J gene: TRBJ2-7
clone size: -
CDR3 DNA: TGTGCCAGCACGGACAGGGAAAGGGCCTACGAGCAGTACTTC
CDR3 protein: CASTDRERAYEQYF

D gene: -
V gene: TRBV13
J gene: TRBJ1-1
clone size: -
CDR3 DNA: TGTGCCAGCAGCCCAAAAAGGTTGTCGGGGTTTGTCACTGAAGCTTTCTTT
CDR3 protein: CASSPKRLSGFVTEAFF

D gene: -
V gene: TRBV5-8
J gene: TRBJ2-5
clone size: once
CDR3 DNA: TGTGCCAGCAGCTTGAGTCGGGGGTCGCATCAAGAGACCCAGTACTTC
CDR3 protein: CASSLSRGSHQETQYF

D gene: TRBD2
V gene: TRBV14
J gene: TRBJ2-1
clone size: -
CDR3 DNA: TGTGCCAGCAGCCTCGGACTAGCGGGGGCTAGTGAGCAGTTCTTC
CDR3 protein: CASSLGLAGASEQFF

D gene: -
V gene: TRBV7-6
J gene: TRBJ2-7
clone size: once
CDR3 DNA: TGTGCCAGCAGCTTAGCTGCCCGATTAAGCTCCTACGAGCAGTACTTC
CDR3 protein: CASSLAARLSSYEQYF

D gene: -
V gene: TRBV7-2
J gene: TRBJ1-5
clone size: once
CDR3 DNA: TGTGCCAGCAGCTTAAATGCTGGGGGCCTCAATCAGCCCCAGCATTTT
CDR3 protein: CASSLNAGGLNQPQHF

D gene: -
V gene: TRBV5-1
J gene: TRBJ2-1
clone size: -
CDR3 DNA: TGCGCCAGCAGCTTGTCGGTAAGCTCCTACAATGAGCAGTTCTTC
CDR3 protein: CASSLSVSSYNEQFF

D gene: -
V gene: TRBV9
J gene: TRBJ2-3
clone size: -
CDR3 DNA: TGTGCCAGCAGCGTAGGGCCTTATGGTACAGATACGCAGTATTTT
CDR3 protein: CASSVGPYGTDTQYF

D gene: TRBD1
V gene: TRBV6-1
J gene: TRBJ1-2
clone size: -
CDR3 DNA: TGTGCCAGCAGTTTACAGGGGGTTAACTATGGCTACACCTTC
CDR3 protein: CASSLQGVNYGYTF

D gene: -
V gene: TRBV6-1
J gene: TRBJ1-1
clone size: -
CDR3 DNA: TGTGCCAGTGGGGGCAGTGAAGCTTTCTTT
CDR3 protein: CASGGSEAFF

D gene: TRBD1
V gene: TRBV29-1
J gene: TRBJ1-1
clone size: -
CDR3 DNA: TGCAGCGCTTACAGGGGGATGAACTTGAACACTGAAGCTTTCTTT
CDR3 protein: CSAYRGMNLNTEAFF

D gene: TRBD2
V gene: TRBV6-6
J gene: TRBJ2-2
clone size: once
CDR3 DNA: TGTGCCAGCAGTTCTAGCGGGGGCACCGGGGAGCTGTTTTTT
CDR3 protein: CASSSSGGTGELFF

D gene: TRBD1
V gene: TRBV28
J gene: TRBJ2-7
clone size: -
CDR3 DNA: TGTGCCAGCACCATGAGGACAGGGGTCCCCTACGAGCAGTACTTC
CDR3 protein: CASTMRTGVPYEQYF

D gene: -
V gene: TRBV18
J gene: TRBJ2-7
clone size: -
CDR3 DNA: TGTGCCAGCTCATCTAACAGGGTCGACGAGCAGTACTTC
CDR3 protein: CASSSNRVDEQYF

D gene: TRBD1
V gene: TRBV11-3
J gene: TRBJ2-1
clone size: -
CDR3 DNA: TGTGCCAGCAGCTTAGATCAGGACAGGGCTGAGCAGTTCTTC
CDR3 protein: CASSLDQDRAEQFF

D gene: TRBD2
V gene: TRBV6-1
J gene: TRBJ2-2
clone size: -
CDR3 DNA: TGTGCCAGCAAGACCGGGACTAGGGGTACCGGGGAGCTGTTTTTT
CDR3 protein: CASKTGTRGTGELFF

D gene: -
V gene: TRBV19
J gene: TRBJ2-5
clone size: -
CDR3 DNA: TGTGCCAGTAGTAATCAGGGGGGAGGGGAGACCCAGTACTTC
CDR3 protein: CASSNQGGGETQYF

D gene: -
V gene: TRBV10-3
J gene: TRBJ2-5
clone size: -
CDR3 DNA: TGTGCCATCAGGGACGCCCGGGGCGGAGAGACCCAGTACTTC
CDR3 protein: CAIRDARGGETQYF

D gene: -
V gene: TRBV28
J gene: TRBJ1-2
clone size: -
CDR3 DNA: TGTGCCAGCAGTTTGGTAGGGCACGGCTACACCTTC
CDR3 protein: CASSLVGHGYTF

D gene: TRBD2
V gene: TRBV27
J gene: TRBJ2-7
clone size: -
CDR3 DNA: TGTGCCAGCAGCCGGGAGCGGGGCTACGAGCAGTACTTC
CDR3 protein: CASSRERGYEQYF

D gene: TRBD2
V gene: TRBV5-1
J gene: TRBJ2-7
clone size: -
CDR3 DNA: TGCGCCAGCAGCTTGGACCTAGCGGGACGCCTCGAGCAGTACTTC
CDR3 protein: CASSLDLAGRLEQYF

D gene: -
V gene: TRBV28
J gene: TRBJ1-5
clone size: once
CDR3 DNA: TGTGCCAGCAGTTTAGCGGGGGGAGGGGTCAGCAATCAGCCCCAGCATTTT
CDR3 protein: CASSLAGGGVSNQPQHF

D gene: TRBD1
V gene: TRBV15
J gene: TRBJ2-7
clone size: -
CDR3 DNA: TGTGCCACCAGCAAAGGAGGGCAGGGGGCCCACGAGCAGTACTTC
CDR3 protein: CATSKGGQGAHEQYF

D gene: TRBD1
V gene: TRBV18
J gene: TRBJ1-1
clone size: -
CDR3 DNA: TGTGCCAGCTCACCGGAGACAGGGTTGGGATTTGGCACTGAAGCTTTCTTT
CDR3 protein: CASSPETGLGFGTEAFF

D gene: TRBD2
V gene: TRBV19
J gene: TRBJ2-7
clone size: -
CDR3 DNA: TGTGCCAGTAGTTTACAACTAGCGGGAGGATCCTACGAGCAGTACTTC
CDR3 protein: CASSLQLAGGSYEQYF